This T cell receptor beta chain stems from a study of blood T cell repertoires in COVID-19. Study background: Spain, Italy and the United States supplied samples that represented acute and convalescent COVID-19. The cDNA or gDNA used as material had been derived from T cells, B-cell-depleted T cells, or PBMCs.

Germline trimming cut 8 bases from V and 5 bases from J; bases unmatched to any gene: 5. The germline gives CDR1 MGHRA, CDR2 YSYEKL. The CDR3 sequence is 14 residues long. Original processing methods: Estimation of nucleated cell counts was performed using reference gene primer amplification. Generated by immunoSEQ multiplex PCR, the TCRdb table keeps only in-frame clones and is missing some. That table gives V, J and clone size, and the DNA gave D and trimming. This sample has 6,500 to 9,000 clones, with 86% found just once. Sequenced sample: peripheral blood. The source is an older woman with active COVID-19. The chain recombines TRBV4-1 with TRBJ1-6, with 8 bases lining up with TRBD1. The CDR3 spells CASSRGQDNSPLHF. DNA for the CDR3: TGCGCCAGCTCTCGGGGACAGGATAATTCACCCCTCCACTTT.